Below are 29 T cell receptor beta chains sequenced from a single sample in a study of control samples from healthy donors and cancer patients. Profiled with immunoSEQ multiplex PCR; TCRdb holds only in-frame clones, not every one. The sample shows 120,000 to 150,000 clones, about 91% of them seen only once. Sequencing was done on a sample of blood. The receptors come from a man aged 25-45 years in good health.

The gene calls are TRBV6-6 and TRBJ2-7; a possible D gene is TRBD1 (6 bases). Trimming removed 10 bases at V and 0 bases at J, with 13 bases between. Germline CDR1 reads MNHNY; CDR2 reads SVGAGI (reference sequence). The CDR3 consists of 13 residues. The CDR3 nucleotides read TGTGCCACCCTTAGAGGGGGCTCCTACGAGCAGTACTTC. Translated: CATLRGGSYEQYF.

The rearrangement links TRBV27 to TRBJ2-1; 7 bases map to TRBD1. Germline V CDR1 and CDR2: MNHEY, SMNVEV (reference sequence). The CDR3 sequence is 13 residues long. The trim removed 7 bases at V and 8 bases at J, leaving 8 bases unmatched. The CDR3 coding sequence is TGTGCCAGCACCGCGACAGGGTTTGATGAGCAGTTCTTC. Translation: CASTATGFDEQFF.

This clone has only a few counts. This rearrangement joins TRBV28 to TRBJ1-1, with D uncertain. V lost 6 bases and J lost 0, with 2 bases in between. CDR3 length: 11 amino acids. The germline gives CDR1 MDHEN, CDR2 SYDVKM. CDR3 residues: CASRLNTEAFF. CDR3 DNA sequence: TGTGCCAGCAGATTGAACACTGAAGCTTTCTTT.

The V call is TRBV19, the J call TRBJ1-2; TRBD1 aligns across 9 bases. This CDR3 contains 15 residues. Looked up from germline, CDR1 is LNHDA and CDR2 is SQIVND (reference sequence). The junction had 8 bases not matched to a gene; V was cut back by 4 bases and J by 5 bases. DNA for the CDR3: TGTGCCAGTAGTACGCCGGGACAGGGAATGTATGGCTACACCTTC. Protein: CASSTPGQGMYGYTF.

The chain carries TRBV11-2 and TRBJ2-3; D is unresolved. Looked up from germline, CDR1 is SGHAT and CDR2 is FQNNGV. This CDR3 is 14 amino acids long. V was shortened by 0 bases and J by 0 bases, with 4 bases between the two germline ends. In nucleotides, the CDR3 is TGTGCCAGCAGCTTAGATTGGAGCACAGATACGCAGTATTTT. It encodes CASSLDWSTDTQYF. The complete variable domain, with remaining parts taken from reference TRBV11-2 and TRBJ2-3, reads EAGVAQSPRYKIIEKRQSVAFWCNPISGHATLYWYQQILGQGPKLLIQFQNNGVVDDSQLPKDRFSAERLKGVDSTLKIQPAKLEDSAVYLCASSLDWSTDTQYFGPGTRLTVL.

The genes are TRBV19 and TRBJ1-2; 7 bases are a match to TRBD1. Germline V gene data show CDR1 as LNHDA and CDR2 as SQIVND (reference sequence). The CDR3 has 12 amino acids. The V and J ends lost 1 base and 8 bases, in that order; junction bases with no gene match: 1. CDR3 residues: CASSIGGQGYTF. CDR3 in DNA: TGTGCCAGTAGTATAGGGGGACAGGGCTACACCTTC.

The V and J genes are TRBV19 and TRBJ1-2; TRBD1 matches at 12 bases. The J segment lost 8 bases and the V segment lost 8 bases, leaving 12 bases of the junction unmatched. The germline V gene has CDR1 LNHDA and CDR2 SQIVND (reference sequence). The CDR3 extends over 15 amino acids. The CDR3 reads CASRPGQGAPRGYTF. The DNA of the CDR3 is TGTGCCAGTCGACCGGGACAGGGGGCGCCGCGAGGCTACACCTTC.

The rearrangement uses TRBV5-1 and TRBJ2-3; possibly TRBD2 for D (5 bases). Deletions cut 0 bases from V and 3 bases from J, with 8 bases between. The germline V gene has CDR1 SGHRS and CDR2 YFSETQ. There are 14 residues in the CDR3. For the CDR3, the DNA is TGCGCCAGCAGCTTGGAAAGGGAGACAGATACGCAGTATTTT. The encoded protein is CASSLERETDTQYF.

This chain joins TRBV27 and TRBJ1-5, with D hard to call. V was pared by 3 bases and J by 6 bases, with 6 bases between. Germline assignment: CDR1 MNHEY and CDR2 SMNVEV (reference sequence). This CDR3 is built from 12 residues. Here the CDR3 DNA reads TGTGCCAGCAGTTTCTCAGGTCAGCCCCAGCATTTT. Its protein product is CASSFSGQPQHF.

V and J are TRBV20-1 and TRBJ1-2; D remains unclear. The CDR3 runs 12 residues. V dropped 3 bases and J dropped 8 bases, with 13 bases sitting between them. The V gene's germline CDR1 is DFQATT and CDR2 SNEGSKA (reference sequence). CDR3: CSASLYGAGYTF. Written as DNA, the CDR3 is TGCAGTGCTAGTCTGTACGGTGCGGGCTACACCTTC.

The chain joins TRBV5-5 to TRBJ1-1, with TRBD1 matching over 7 bases. J was trimmed by 1 base and V by 0 bases; bases with no gene match: 6. Looked up from germline, CDR1 is SGHKS and CDR2 is YYEKEE (reference sequence). This CDR3 region has 16 residues. CDR3 coding DNA: TGTGCCAGCAGCTTGGCCGAGGGGGCGCGGAACACTGAAGCTTTCTTT. Protein product: CASSLAEGARNTEAFF.

The genes are TRBV24-1 and TRBJ1-2; no definite D call. This CDR3 region has 13 residues. The germline V gene has CDR1 KGHDR and CDR2 SFDVKD. V was pared by 0 bases and J by 4 bases, with 5 bases between. As DNA, the CDR3 is TGTGCCACCAGTGATTTGATTTTCTATGGCTACACCTTC. It encodes CATSDLIFYGYTF.

The J gene is TRBJ2-2, the V gene TRBV7-7; the match to TRBD1 covers 8 bases. Germline lookup yields CDR1 SSHAT and CDR2 FNYEAQ (reference sequence). The trim removed 1 base at V and 4 bases at J, leaving 2 bases unmatched. This CDR3 spans 15 amino acids. In nucleotides, the CDR3 is TGTGCCAGCAGCTTAGGCAGGGGGCGCACCGGGGAGCTGTTTTTT. It translates to CASSLGRGRTGELFF.

The DNA for the CDR3 is TGTGCCAGCGGTGGACATTTTAACTATGGCTACACCTTC. Protein product: CASGGHFNYGYTF. The V call is TRBV21-1, the J call TRBJ1-2; TRBD1 reflects the table's D call only, with no check against the DNA. TRBV21-1 is given as a pseudogene. The CDR3 consists of 13 residues.

The rearrangement uses TRBV10-1 and TRBJ2-3; tentatively, D is TRBD1 (6 bases). The CDR3 contains 15 residues. Germline CDR1 and CDR2: WNHNN and SYGVQD (reference sequence). Trimming took 2 bases from V and 3 from J, leaving 12 bases between them. CDR3 in DNA: TGCGCCAGCAGTGAGGTCCCAGGGGCGACAGATACGCAGTATTTT. It is translated as CASSEVPGATDTQYF.

The chain joins TRBV19 to TRBJ1-2; a weak D match, TRBD1 (5 bases). This CDR3 contains 13 residues. V was clipped by 1 base and J by 3 bases, with 6 bases between them. Per the germline V gene, CDR1 is LNHDA and CDR2 is SQIVND (reference sequence). The DNA of the CDR3 is TGTGCCAGTAGTATAGCGGGACACTATGGCTACACCTTC. Translated: CASSIAGHYGYTF.

The J gene is TRBJ2-2, the V gene TRBV6-5; D is unclear. This CDR3 has 12 amino acids. The V end lost 6 bases, the J end lost 8 bases, and 10 bases lay between the germline ends. The germline CDR1 and CDR2 sequences are MNHEY and SVGAGI. The CDR3 reads CASSIVRGELFF. The CDR3 DNA follows: TGTGCCAGCAGCATAGTCAGGGGGGAGCTGTTTTTT.

V gene TRBV3-1 (or the pseudogene TRBV3-2) combines with J gene TRBJ2-2; no clear D. Trimming removed 1 base at V and 1 base at J, with 10 bases between. Germline values: CDR1 LGHDT, CDR2 YNNKEL (reference sequence). This CDR3 comprises 16 residues. The CDR3 nucleotides read TGTGCCAGCAGCCAAGCTTGGCAGAGGAACACCGGGGAGCTGTTTTTT. Translation gives CASSQAWQRNTGELFF.

This sequence joins TRBV27 and TRBJ1-2; D is possibly TRBD1 (6 bases). The V and J ends lost 5 bases and 8 bases respectively, with 15 bases between them. The CDR3 is 13 amino acids. CDR1 and CDR2 from the germline V gene are MNHEY and SMNVEV (reference sequence). For the CDR3, the DNA is TGTGCCAGCAGTCCCCAGGACAGTCACGGCTACACCTTC. Its translation is CASSPQDSHGYTF.

The V and J genes are TRBV5-1 and TRBJ2-7; the match to TRBD1 covers 8 bases. Per germline, CDR1 SGHRS and CDR2 YFSETQ. The length of the CDR3 is 18 residues. V trimming: 4 bases; J trimming: 4 bases; junction bases outside the gene matches: 19. The CDR3 nucleotides read TGCGCCAGCAGCCCGAGGACAGGGAGTGTAGGAGCCAGTTACGAGCAGTACTTC. It is translated as CASSPRTGSVGASYEQYF.

V gene TRBV9 combines with J gene TRBJ2-4; TRBD2 matches 12 bases. Germline CDR1 is SGDLS and CDR2 is YYNGEE. Germline trimming cut 4 bases from V and 3 bases from J; bases unmatched to any gene: 14. This CDR3 is 19 amino acids long. CDR3 coding DNA: TGTGCCAGCAGCTCGCCAACGAGACTAGCGGGGGAGGTCAAAAACATTCAGTACTTC. It yields the protein CASSSPTRLAGEVKNIQYF.

This clone was found a few times. This chain joins TRBV30 and TRBJ2-7; D is perhaps TRBD1 (7 bases). This CDR3 has 14 amino acids. The germline CDR1 and CDR2 sequences are GTSNPN and SVGIG (reference sequence). With 5 bases removed from V and 2 bases from J, the gap between germline ends came to 16 bases. The CDR3 region is CAWGGTDNTYEQYF. The CDR3 DNA is TGTGCCTGGGGGGGGACAGACAATACCTACGAGCAGTACTTC.

The chain is built from TRBV5-1 and TRBJ1-1; tentatively, D is TRBD1 (6 bases). Trimming shortened V by 3 bases and J by 2 bases, and 8 bases separated the two germline ends. In germline, CDR1 is SGHRS, CDR2 YFSETQ. This CDR3 is built from 13 residues. CDR3 sequence reads: CASSWTVNTEAFF. CDR3 DNA: TGCGCCAGCAGCTGGACAGTTAACACTGAAGCTTTCTTT.

The chain recombines TRBV5-6 with TRBJ2-7; 8 bases align to TRBD1. Germline V lookup: CDR1 SGHDT, CDR2 YYEEEE. The CDR3 loop spans 13 amino acids. Germline trimming cut 4 bases from V and 3 bases from J; bases unmatched to any gene: 3. CDR3 residues: CASSLQGGYEQYF. CDR3 nucleotides: TGTGCCAGCAGCCTACAGGGGGGCTACGAGCAGTACTTC.

V usage is TRBV6-1 and J usage is TRBJ1-1; D not certain. Germline V gene data show CDR1 as MNHNS and CDR2 as SASEGT. The CDR3 is 13 amino acids. V was shortened by 0 bases and J by 6 bases, with 8 bases between the two germline ends. The CDR3 coding sequence is TGTGCCAGCAGTGAAGCCCGGGTTGCTGAAGCTTTCTTT. This encodes CASSEARVAEAFF.

The V and J genes are TRBV6-5 and TRBJ1-5; D unclear. Trimming took 7 bases from V and 6 from J, leaving 10 bases between them. Germline-derived CDR1 and CDR2 are MNHEY and SVGAGI. CDR3 size: 12 residues. The CDR3 sequence: CASTQAAQPQHF. The CDR3 nucleotides are TGTGCCAGCACCCAAGCGGCTCAGCCCCAGCATTTT.

The chain couples TRBV14 to TRBJ2-2, with D unresolved. Germline assignment: CDR1 SGHDN and CDR2 FVKESK. The V gene lost 4 bases and the J gene lost 1 base, with 4 bases spanning the gap. This CDR3 spans 13 amino acids. The CDR3 here is CASSPQNTGELFF. CDR3 DNA sequence: TGTGCCAGCAGCCCACAGAACACCGGGGAGCTGTTTTTT. Based on the CDR3 plus reference TRBV14 and TRBJ2-2, the full variable domain is EAGVTQFPSHSVIEKGQTVTLRCDPISGHDNLYWYRRVMGKEIKFLLHFVKESKQDESGMPNNRFLAERTGGTYSTLKVQPAELEDSGVYFCASSPQNTGELFFGEGSRLTVL.

V and J are TRBV5-1 and TRBJ1-2, with D perhaps TRBD1 (6 bases). Per germline, CDR1 SGHRS and CDR2 YFSETQ. Trimming cost V 3 bases and J 6 bases, with 15 bases left between them. The CDR3 contains 14 residues. The CDR3 region is CASSSLQGPDGYTF. The CDR3 nucleotides are TGCGCCAGCAGCTCACTACAGGGACCCGATGGCTACACCTTC.

The chain employs TRBV20-1 and TRBJ1-5; no clear D gene. With 3 bases removed from V and 7 bases from J, the gap between germline ends came to 13 bases. This CDR3 has 13 amino acids. From germline, CDR1 is DFQATT and CDR2 SNEGSKA (reference sequence). CDR3 nucleotide sequence: TGCAGTGCTAGTCCGGGAGTGAGGCAGCCCCAGCATTTT. This codes for CSASPGVRQPQHF.